Below, 27 T cell receptor beta chains from the same sample are listed, as sequenced in a study of blood T cells in healthy people across ages. Then a second PCR, running about 7 to 11 cycles, was carried out with a sample-barcoded 5' primer and a J-beta primer mix. TCRdb re-called the 5' RACE reads with MiXCR, one entry per CDR3 protein. The sample records about 580,000 distinct CDR3 sequences, around 50% being singletons. Sequenced sample: blood. Every receptor here comes from a man aged 80 or over in good health.

There are a few counts of this clonotype. This rearrangement joins TRBV12-3 or TRBV12-4 to TRBJ1-1; perhaps TRBD1 as D (6 bases). Trimming took 1 base from V and 8 from J, leaving 8 bases between them. CDR3 length equals 12 residues. CDR3 amino acids: CASSLVGGEAFF. The CDR3 DNA sequence: TGTGCCAGCAGTTTAGTGGGGGGCGAAGCTTTCTTT.

This clonotype occurred many times. The chain links TRBV7-9 to TRBJ2-5; D is undetermined. CDR1 and CDR2 from the germline V gene are SEHNR and FQNEAQ (reference sequence). The CDR3 has 15 residues. Trimming removed 4 bases at V and 8 bases at J, with 20 bases between. For the CDR3, the DNA is TGTGCCAGCAGCTCGCCGACCCAACTTGGTGTTACCCAGTACTTC. Protein product: CASSSPTQLGVTQYF.

The table lists this clonotype with a few counts. The gene calls are TRBV29-1 and TRBJ2-3; D gene uncertain. Germline lookup yields CDR1 SQVTM and CDR2 ANQGSEA. CDR3 length: 12 amino acids. V lost 4 bases and J 0 bases, leaving 5 bases between the germline ends. The CDR3 nucleotides are TGCAGCGTTGCCCGCAGCACAGATACGCAGTATTTT. This codes for CSVARSTDTQYF.

The V call is TRBV24-1, the J call TRBJ2-5; 7 bases match TRBD1. The CDR3 extends over 16 amino acids. CDR1 KGHDR and CDR2 SFDVKD come from the germline V gene. Germline trimming cut 4 bases from V and 3 bases from J; bases unmatched to any gene: 10. The CDR3 here is CATSDPREGGEETQYF. The DNA for the CDR3 is TGTGCCACCAGTGACCCAAGGGAAGGGGGCGAAGAGACCCAGTACTTC.

This chain links TRBV7-2 with TRBJ2-7, with D unresolved. The CDR3 has 13 residues. Germline-derived CDR1 and CDR2 are SGHTA and FQGNSA. The V and J ends lost 4 bases and 3 bases respectively, with 10 bases between them. The CDR3 spells CASSSRWVYEQYF. The CDR3 bases are TGTGCCAGCAGCTCGAGGTGGGTCTACGAGCAGTACTTC. The full variable domain, its missing parts supplied by reference TRBV7-2 and TRBJ2-7, is GAGVSQSPSNKVTEKGKDVELRCDPISGHTALYWYRQSLGQGLEFLIYFQGNSAPDKSGLPSDRFSAERTGGSVSTLTIQRTQQEDSAVYLCASSSRWVYEQYFGPGTRLTVT.

The V and J genes are TRBV7-2 and TRBJ2-1; TRBD2 aligns across 7 bases. J was trimmed by 7 bases and V by 1 base; bases with no gene match: 7. Germline V gene data show CDR1 as SGHTA and CDR2 as FQGNSA. The CDR3 has 15 amino acids. The CDR3 reads CASSLGRAGFNEQFF. In DNA, the CDR3 is TGTGCCAGCAGCTTAGGACGAGCGGGGTTTAATGAGCAGTTCTTC. Combining the CDR3 with reference TRBV7-2 and TRBJ2-1 gives the whole variable domain GAGVSQSPSNKVTEKGKDVELRCDPISGHTALYWYRQSLGQGLEFLIYFQGNSAPDKSGLPSDRFSAERTGGSVSTLTIQRTQQEDSAVYLCASSLGRAGFNEQFFGPGTRLTVL.

This clonotype occurred many times. The gene calls are TRBV5-4 and TRBJ2-7; 11 bases are a match to TRBD1. Germline V gene lookup returns CDR1 SGHNT and CDR2 YYREEE (reference sequence). CDR3 size: 16 residues. Germline trimming cut 3 bases from V and 5 bases from J; bases unmatched to any gene: 10. The CDR3 loop is CASSYEGQGASHEQYF. CDR3 bases: TGTGCCAGCAGCTACGAAGGACAGGGGGCATCGCACGAGCAGTACTTC.

This clonotype was seen many times. The gene calls are TRBV6-6 and TRBJ2-5; TRBD1 might be the D (6 bases). Germline CDR1 is MNHNY and CDR2 is SVGAGI (reference sequence). V was cut by 5 bases and J by 5 bases, with 21 bases left in between. CDR3 size: 16 residues. CDR3 sequence (DNA): TGTGCCAGCAGTAGCGGCCCCGCAGGGGCCGGGGAGACCCAGTACTTC. This gives the protein CASSSGPAGAGETQYF.

As for this clonotype: One base away lies a much larger clone, so this may be a sequencing read error. CDR3 residues: CASSVGRTYEQYF. The CDR3 DNA is TGTGCCAGCAGCGTAGGACGGACCTACGAGCAGTACTTC. The chain carries TRBV7-8 and TRBJ2-7; no reliable D call. Trimming took off 5 bases at V and 2 bases at J, with 10 bases between the two ends. The CDR3 has 13 amino acids. CDR1 is SGHVS, CDR2 FQNEAQ, per germline.

The rearrangement links TRBV9 to TRBJ1-5; 8 bases agree with TRBD1. The CDR3 consists of 15 residues. With 4 bases clipped from V and 3 bases from J, the junction kept 6 bases outside the gene matches. Germline CDR1 SGDLS, CDR2 YYNGEE. The CDR3 sequence is CASSFQGAINQPQHF. CDR3 in DNA: TGTGCCAGCAGCTTTCAGGGGGCGATCAATCAGCCCCAGCATTTT.

J is TRBJ2-7 and V is TRBV7-2, with D possibly called TRBD1 or TRBD2 (5 bases each). V was trimmed by 1 base and J by 1 base, leaving 14 bases between them. CDR3 size: 16 residues. The germline V gene has CDR1 SGHTA and CDR2 FQGNSA. The CDR3 sequence: CASSLGIGGVSYEQYF. CDR3 nucleotides: TGTGCCAGCAGCTTAGGGATTGGGGGAGTTTCCTACGAGCAGTACTTC.

The V and J genes are TRBV7-2 and TRBJ2-1; TRBD2 agrees at 7 bases. The CDR3 consists of 16 residues. Losses at the gene ends were 5 bases for V and 6 bases for J; bases not matched to a gene: 13. Looked up from germline, CDR1 is SGHTA and CDR2 is FQGNSA. Here the CDR3 DNA reads TGTGCCAGCAGCCTCGGCGGGGGAGGGAAAACCAATGAGCAGTTCTTC. It is translated as CASSLGGGGKTNEQFF. Full variable domain (outside the CDR3, taken from reference TRBV7-2 and TRBJ2-1): GAGVSQSPSNKVTEKGKDVELRCDPISGHTALYWYRQSLGQGLEFLIYFQGNSAPDKSGLPSDRFSAERTGGSVSTLTIQRTQQEDSAVYLCASSLGGGGKTNEQFFGPGTRLTVL.

The V gene is TRBV20-1, the J gene TRBJ2-4; D gene unclear. Germline V gene lookup returns CDR1 DFQATT and CDR2 SNEGSKA (reference sequence). The CDR3 loop spans 14 amino acids. V lost 8 bases and J lost 0, with 14 bases in between. The CDR3 DNA reads as TGCAGTCCGTACGATCGGCTAGCCAAAAACATTCAGTACTTC. It codes for CSPYDRLAKNIQYF.

This chain joins TRBV3-1 and TRBJ2-3; D is unresolved. CDR1 is LGHDT and CDR2 is YNNKEL in the germline V gene (reference sequence). The V gene lost 2 bases and the J gene lost 5 bases, with 11 bases spanning the gap. CDR3 length equals 14 residues. CDR3 DNA sequence: TGTGCCAGCAGCCAACCACCTCCGGTAGATACGCAGTATTTT. Translating it yields CASSQPPPVDTQYF.

This clonotype was seen only a few times. V is TRBV15 and J is TRBJ1-4; no clear D gene. The CDR3 spans 15 residues. The germline V gene has CDR1 LNHNV and CDR2 YYDKDF (reference sequence). Trimming cost V 8 bases and J 8 bases, with 21 bases left between them. Here the CDR3 DNA reads TGTGCCACCGAAATCGGACGTGGGTACACGGAAAAACTGTTTTTT. Protein: CATEIGRGYTEKLFF.

The V gene is TRBV5-6, the J gene TRBJ2-4; 8 nucleotides align to TRBD2. The DNA end favors TRBJ2-5, so the J call may be wrong. CDR1 is SGHDT, CDR2 YYEEEE, per germline. The CDR3 runs 15 residues. CDR3 sequence reads: CASSSPRLALETQYF. CDR3 DNA: TGTGCCAGCAGCTCCCCCCGACTAGCGCTGGAGACCCAGTACTTC.

This clonotype came up a few times. The gene calls are TRBV20-1 and TRBJ2-5, with TRBD2 matching 10 bases. Germline assignment: CDR1 DFQATT and CDR2 SNEGSKA (reference sequence). Trimming at V came to 1 base and at J to 3 bases, leaving 5 bases not matched to a gene. The CDR3 contains 15 residues. The CDR3 spells CSARALAGEKETQYF. CDR3 nucleotides: TGCAGTGCTAGAGCTCTAGCGGGGGAGAAAGAGACCCAGTACTTC.

This clonotype came up a few times. The J gene is TRBJ1-1, the V gene TRBV20-1; D is unresolved. Between the trimmed V and J ends, which lost 0 bases and 6 bases, there was a span of 11 bases. Per the germline V gene, CDR1 is DFQATT and CDR2 is SNEGSKA (reference sequence). This CDR3 comprises 13 residues. In DNA, the CDR3 is TGCAGTGCTAGAGATCTGGGGTCCGCTGAAGCTTTCTTT. Translating gives CSARDLGSAEAFF.

The rearrangement links TRBV10-3 to TRBJ2-7; TRBD2 is a possible D gene (6 bases). The germline gives CDR1 ENHRY, CDR2 SYGVKD. Trimming stripped 2 bases from V and 0 bases from J, with 20 bases between. The CDR3 loop spans 18 amino acids. The CDR3 bases are TGTGCCATCAGTGAGGAGAAAACTTGGGACTTCAACTCCTACGAGCAGTACTTC. Its translation is CAISEEKTWDFNSYEQYF.

The genes are TRBV7-2 and TRBJ2-5; TRBD1 aligns across 8 bases. In germline, CDR1 is SGHTA, CDR2 FQGNSA. The length of the CDR3 is 14 residues. V was pared by 5 bases and J by 5 bases, with 7 bases of the junction left unmatched. For the CDR3, the DNA is TGTGCCAGCAGCCGAACCAGGGGGCAGGAGACCCAGTACTTC. This sequence encodes CASSRTRGQETQYF. Full variable domain (outside the CDR3, taken from reference TRBV7-2 and TRBJ2-5): GAGVSQSPSNKVTEKGKDVELRCDPISGHTALYWYRQSLGQGLEFLIYFQGNSAPDKSGLPSDRFSAERTGGSVSTLTIQRTQQEDSAVYLCASSRTRGQETQYFGPGTRLLVL.

The rearrangement joins TRBV6-2 or TRBV6-3 to TRBJ2-1; D remains ambiguous. V lost 2 bases to trimming and J lost 9 bases, with 11 bases between them. The germline CDR1 and CDR2 sequences are MNHEY and SVGEGT. The CDR3 spans 13 residues. This CDR3 is CASSYLGLGEQFF. The CDR3 nucleotides are TGTGCCAGCAGTTACCTGGGCTTGGGTGAGCAGTTCTTC.

The rearrangement uses TRBV6-1 and TRBJ2-4; D might be TRBD1 (6 bases). The DNA end is more similar to TRBJ2-7, so the J call may be wrong. Germline lookup yields CDR1 MNHNS and CDR2 SASEGT. The CDR3 length is 19 residues. The CDR3 sequence is CASSGRDTVRSTHTYEQYF. CDR3 in DNA: TGTGCCAGCAGTGGCCGGGACACGGTTCGGTCGACCCACACCTACGAGCAGTACTTC.

This clonotype was found a few times. The rearrangement uses TRBV29-1 and TRBJ2-7, with D perhaps TRBD1 (5 bases). From germline, CDR1 is SQVTM and CDR2 ANQGSEA. Trimming cost V 2 bases and J 4 bases, with 12 bases left between them. The CDR3 loop spans 13 amino acids. This chain's CDR3 is CSVETAGMYEQYF. The CDR3, as DNA: TGCAGCGTTGAAACGGCAGGGATGTACGAGCAGTACTTC.

This clonotype has only a few counts. The chain has TRBV6-2 or TRBV6-3 and TRBJ2-1, with 9 bases lining up with TRBD2. In germline, CDR1 is MNHEY, CDR2 SVGEGT. The CDR3 has 15 amino acids. With 5 bases clipped from V and 2 bases from J, the junction kept 4 bases outside the gene matches. The CDR3 DNA reads as TGTGCCAGCAGTCATAGCGGGAGTGCCTACAATGAGCAGTTCTTC. Protein product: CASSHSGSAYNEQFF.

The CDR3 here is CASSLVTGRNTFSPLHF. In nucleotides, the CDR3 is TGTGCCAGCAGCTTAGTCACTGGCAGAAACACCTTTTCACCCCTCCACTTT. This chain connects TRBV7-2 to TRBJ1-6; unclear D gene. CDR1 and CDR2 from the germline V gene are SGHTA and FQGNSA. The V end was cut by 1 base, the J end by 9 bases, with 19 bases between. This CDR3 has 17 residues. The full variable domain, in which reference TRBV7-2 and TRBJ1-6 provide the parts outside the CDR3, is GAGVSQSPSNKVTEKGKDVELRCDPISGHTALYWYRQSLGQGLEFLIYFQGNSAPDKSGLPSDRFSAERTGGSVSTLTIQRTQQEDSAVYLCASSLVTGRNTFSPLHFGNGTRLTVT.

This clonotype has just a few counts. The chain carries TRBV6-6 and TRBJ2-5; D is possibly TRBD2 (7 bases). The length of the CDR3 is 15 residues. Trimming took off 5 bases at V and 11 bases at J, with 24 bases between the two ends. In germline, CDR1 is MNHNY, CDR2 SVGAGI (reference sequence). CDR3 residues: CASSPRGGATNEQYF. CDR3 coding DNA: TGTGCCAGCAGTCCCAGAGGGGGGGCCACGAATGAGCAGTACTTC.

V is TRBV7-2 and J is TRBJ1-1, with TRBD1 as a possible D gene (6 bases). V was shortened by 4 bases and J by 6 bases, with 12 bases between the two germline ends. Germline-derived CDR1 and CDR2 are SGHTA and FQGNSA. The length of the CDR3 is 13 residues. The CDR3 sequence is CASSYRQAPEAFF. The CDR3 nucleotides read TGTGCCAGCAGCTACCGACAGGCACCTGAAGCTTTCTTT. Complete variable domain (other parts from reference TRBV7-2 and TRBJ1-1): GAGVSQSPSNKVTEKGKDVELRCDPISGHTALYWYRQSLGQGLEFLIYFQGNSAPDKSGLPSDRFSAERTGGSVSTLTIQRTQQEDSAVYLCASSYRQAPEAFFGQGTRLTVV.